This T cell receptor (beta chain) was documented in a study of cytomegalovirus exposure and HLA in healthy donors. General study results and limits: Later work showed greater clonal expansion in HLA-associated TCR beta chains than in equally common others. A reported reduction in N-insertions relative to the roughly 710-donor mean was seen in an Asian-associated ancestry cluster in a later analysis. Among CMV-associated TCR beta chains, most appeared HLA-restricted in a later analysis. For TCR beta chains, V- and J-gene trimming was later linked to a missense DCLRE1C variant.

About this clone itself: Its antigen is unknown.

The CDR3 has 13 amino acids. Germline V lookup: CDR1 SQVTM, CDR2 ANQGSEA. J gave up 7 bases and V 5 bases, and 8 bases lay outside the gene matches. PCR used 60 Vbeta primers and 13 Jbeta primers. This table comes from immunoSEQ multiplex PCR, and its TCRdb copy is limited to in-frame clones, with some not included. The sample consists of about 140,000 clones, roughly four fifths of them appearing once. V is TRBV29-1 and J is TRBJ2-1; 7 bases map to TRBD2. The clonotype originates from a man aged 18-30 years in good health and CMV-seropositive. Sequenced material: PBMCs. CDR3 DNA sequence: TGCAGCGTTATTCATCTCGGGGGGAATGAGCAGTTCTTC. It is translated as CSVIHLGGNEQFF.